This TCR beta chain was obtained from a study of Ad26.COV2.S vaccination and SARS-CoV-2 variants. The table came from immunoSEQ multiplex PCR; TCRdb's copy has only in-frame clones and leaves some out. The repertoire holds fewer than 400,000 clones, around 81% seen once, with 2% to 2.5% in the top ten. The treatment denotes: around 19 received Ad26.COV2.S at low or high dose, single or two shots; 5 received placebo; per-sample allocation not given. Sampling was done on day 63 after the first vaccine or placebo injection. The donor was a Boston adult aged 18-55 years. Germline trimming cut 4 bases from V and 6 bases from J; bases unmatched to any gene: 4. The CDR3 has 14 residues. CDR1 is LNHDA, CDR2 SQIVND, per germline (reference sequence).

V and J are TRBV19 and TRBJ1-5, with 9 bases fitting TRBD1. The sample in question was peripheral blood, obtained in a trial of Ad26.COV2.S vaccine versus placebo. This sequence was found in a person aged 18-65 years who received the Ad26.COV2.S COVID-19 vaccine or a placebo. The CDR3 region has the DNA TGTGCCAGTAGTACGCAGACAGGGGGTCAGCCCCAGCATTTT. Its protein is CASSTQTGGQPQHF.